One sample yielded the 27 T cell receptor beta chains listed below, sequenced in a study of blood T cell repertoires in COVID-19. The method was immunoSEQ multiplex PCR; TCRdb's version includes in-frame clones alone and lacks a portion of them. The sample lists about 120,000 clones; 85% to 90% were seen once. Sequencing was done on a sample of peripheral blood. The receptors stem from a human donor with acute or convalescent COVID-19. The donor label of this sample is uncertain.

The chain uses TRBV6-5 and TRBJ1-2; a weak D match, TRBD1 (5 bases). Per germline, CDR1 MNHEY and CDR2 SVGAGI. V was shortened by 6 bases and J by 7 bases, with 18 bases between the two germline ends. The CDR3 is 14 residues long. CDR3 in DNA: TGTGCCAGCAGATGGGGCCCCGGCTCCAGTGGCTACACCTTC. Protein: CASRWGPGSSGYTF.

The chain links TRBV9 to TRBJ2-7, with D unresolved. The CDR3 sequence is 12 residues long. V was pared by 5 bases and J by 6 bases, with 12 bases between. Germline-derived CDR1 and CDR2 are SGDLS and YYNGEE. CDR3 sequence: CASSQEDREQYF. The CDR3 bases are TGTGCCAGCAGTCAGGAAGATCGCGAGCAGTACTTC.

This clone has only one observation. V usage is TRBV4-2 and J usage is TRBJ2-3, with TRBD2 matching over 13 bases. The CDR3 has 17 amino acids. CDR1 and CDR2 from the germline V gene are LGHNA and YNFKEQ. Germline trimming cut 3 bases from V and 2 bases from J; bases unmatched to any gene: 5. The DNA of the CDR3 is TGTGCCAGCAGCCAGGGGACTAGCGGGGATTTCACAGATACGCAGTATTTT. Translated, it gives CASSQGTSGDFTDTQYF.

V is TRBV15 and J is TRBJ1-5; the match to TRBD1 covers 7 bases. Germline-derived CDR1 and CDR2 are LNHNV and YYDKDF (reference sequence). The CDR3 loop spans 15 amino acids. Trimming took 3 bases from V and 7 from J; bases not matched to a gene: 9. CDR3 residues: CATSRQTGARQPQHF. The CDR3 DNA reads TGTGCCACCAGCAGGCAAACAGGGGCTAGACAGCCCCAGCATTTT.

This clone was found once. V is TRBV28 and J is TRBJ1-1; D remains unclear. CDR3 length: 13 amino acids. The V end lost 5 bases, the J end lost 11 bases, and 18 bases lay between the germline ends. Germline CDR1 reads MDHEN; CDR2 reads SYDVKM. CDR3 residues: CASSADDLGRAFF. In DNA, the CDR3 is TGTGCCAGCAGTGCAGATGACTTAGGCCGGGCTTTCTTT.

CDR3 nucleotide sequence: TGTGCCAGCAGTCGGACTAGCGGGAGTGCCTACAATGAGCAGTTCTTC. As protein: CASSRTSGSAYNEQFF. The V call is TRBV14, the J call TRBJ2-1; 13 bases match TRBD2. Germline trimming cut 6 bases from V and 2 bases from J; bases unmatched to any gene: 4. The CDR3 extends over 16 amino acids. Germline V CDR1 and CDR2: SGHDN, FVKESK.

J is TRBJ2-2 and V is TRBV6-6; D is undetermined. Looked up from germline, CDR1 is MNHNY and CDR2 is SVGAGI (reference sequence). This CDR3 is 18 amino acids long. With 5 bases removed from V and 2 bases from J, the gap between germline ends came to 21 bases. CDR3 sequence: CASSLHAYSYINTGELFF. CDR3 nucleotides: TGTGCCAGCAGTCTCCATGCGTATAGCTATATAAACACCGGGGAGCTGTTTTTT.

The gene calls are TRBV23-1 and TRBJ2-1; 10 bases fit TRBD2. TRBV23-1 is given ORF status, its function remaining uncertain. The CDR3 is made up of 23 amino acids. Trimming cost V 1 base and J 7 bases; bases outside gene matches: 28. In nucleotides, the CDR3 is TGCGCCAGCAGTCAATTAAAGATTCCCGCCATGCTAGCGGGGGCCCCATCAAGGAATGAGCAGTTCTTC. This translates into CASSQLKIPAMLAGAPSRNEQFF.

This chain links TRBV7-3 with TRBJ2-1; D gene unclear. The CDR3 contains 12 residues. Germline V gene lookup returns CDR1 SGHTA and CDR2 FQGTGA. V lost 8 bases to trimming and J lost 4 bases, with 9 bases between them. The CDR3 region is CASPGRYNEQFF. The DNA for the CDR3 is TGTGCCAGCCCCGGCAGGTACAATGAGCAGTTCTTC.

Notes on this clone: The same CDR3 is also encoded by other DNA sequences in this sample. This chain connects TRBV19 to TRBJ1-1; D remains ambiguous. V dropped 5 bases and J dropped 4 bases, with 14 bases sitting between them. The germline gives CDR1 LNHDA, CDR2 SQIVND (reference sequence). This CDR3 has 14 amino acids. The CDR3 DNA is TGTGCCAGTAGTTTTCGGGAGCGGGGCACTGAAGCTTTCTTT. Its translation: CASSFRERGTEAFF.

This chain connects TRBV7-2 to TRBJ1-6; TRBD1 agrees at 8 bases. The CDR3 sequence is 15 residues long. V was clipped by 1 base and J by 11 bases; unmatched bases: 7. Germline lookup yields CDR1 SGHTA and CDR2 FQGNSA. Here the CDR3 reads CASSLGFQGAAPLHF. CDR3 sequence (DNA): TGTGCCAGCAGCTTAGGCTTCCAGGGGGCCGCACCCCTCCACTTT.

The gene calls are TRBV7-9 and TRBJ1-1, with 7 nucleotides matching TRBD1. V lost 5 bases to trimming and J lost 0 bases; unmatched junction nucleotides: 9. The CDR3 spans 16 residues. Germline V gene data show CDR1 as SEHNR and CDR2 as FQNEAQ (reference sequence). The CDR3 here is CASSPGQVFMNTEAFF. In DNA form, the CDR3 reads TGTGCCAGCAGCCCCGGACAGGTTTTCATGAACACTGAAGCTTTCTTT.

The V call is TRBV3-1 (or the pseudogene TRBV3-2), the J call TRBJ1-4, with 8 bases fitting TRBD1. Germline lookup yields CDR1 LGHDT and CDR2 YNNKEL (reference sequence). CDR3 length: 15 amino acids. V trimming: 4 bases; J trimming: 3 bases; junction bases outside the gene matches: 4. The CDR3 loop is CASSLQGVANEKLFF. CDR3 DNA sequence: TGTGCCAGCAGCCTACAGGGGGTAGCTAATGAAAAACTGTTTTTT.

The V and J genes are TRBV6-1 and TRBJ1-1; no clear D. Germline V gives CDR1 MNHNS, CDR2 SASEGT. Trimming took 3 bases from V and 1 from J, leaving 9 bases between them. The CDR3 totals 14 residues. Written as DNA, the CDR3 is TGTGCCAGCAGTGAGAGGGCGTGGAACACTGAAGCTTTCTTT. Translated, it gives CASSERAWNTEAFF.

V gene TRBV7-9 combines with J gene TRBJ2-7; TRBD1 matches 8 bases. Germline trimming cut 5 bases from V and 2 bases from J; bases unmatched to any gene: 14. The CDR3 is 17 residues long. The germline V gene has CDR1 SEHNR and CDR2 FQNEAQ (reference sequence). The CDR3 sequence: CASSPGQGHNKTYEQYF. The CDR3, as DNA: TGTGCCAGCAGCCCCGGACAGGGCCATAACAAAACCTACGAGCAGTACTTC.

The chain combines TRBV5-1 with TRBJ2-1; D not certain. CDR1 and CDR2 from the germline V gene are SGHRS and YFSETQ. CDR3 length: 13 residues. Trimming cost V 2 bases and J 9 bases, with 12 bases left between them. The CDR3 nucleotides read TGCGCCAGCAGCTTTCTAGATCTCGGTGAGCAGTTCTTC. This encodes CASSFLDLGEQFF.

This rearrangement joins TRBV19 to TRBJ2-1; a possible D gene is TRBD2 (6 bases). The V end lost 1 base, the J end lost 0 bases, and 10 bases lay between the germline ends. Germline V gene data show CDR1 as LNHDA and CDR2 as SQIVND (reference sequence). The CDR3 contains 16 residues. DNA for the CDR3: TGTGCCAGTAGTATAGCGGCGGGACGCTCCTACAATGAGCAGTTCTTC. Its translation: CASSIAAGRSYNEQFF.

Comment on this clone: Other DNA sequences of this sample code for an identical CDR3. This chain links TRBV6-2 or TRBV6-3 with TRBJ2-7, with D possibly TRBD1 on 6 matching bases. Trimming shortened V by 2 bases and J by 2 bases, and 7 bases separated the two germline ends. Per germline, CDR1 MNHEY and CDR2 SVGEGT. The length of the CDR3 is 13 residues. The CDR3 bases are TGTGCCAGCAGTTACACAGGGCCCTACGAGCAGTACTTC. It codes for CASSYTGPYEQYF.

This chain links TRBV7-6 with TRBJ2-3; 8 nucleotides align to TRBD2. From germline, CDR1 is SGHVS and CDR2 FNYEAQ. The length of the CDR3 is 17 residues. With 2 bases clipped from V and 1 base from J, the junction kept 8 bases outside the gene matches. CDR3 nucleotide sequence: TGTGCCAGCAGCTTATTGGGCTTAGCGGGACGCACAGATACGCAGTATTTT. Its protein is CASSLLGLAGRTDTQYF.

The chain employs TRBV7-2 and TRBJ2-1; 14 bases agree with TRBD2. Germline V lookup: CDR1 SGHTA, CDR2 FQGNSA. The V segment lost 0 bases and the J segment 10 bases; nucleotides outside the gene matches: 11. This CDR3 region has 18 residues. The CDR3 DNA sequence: TGTGCCAGCAGCTTAGCTGGGCTGACTAGCGGGAGGGCGTTGGAGCAGTTCTTC. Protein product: CASSLAGLTSGRALEQFF.

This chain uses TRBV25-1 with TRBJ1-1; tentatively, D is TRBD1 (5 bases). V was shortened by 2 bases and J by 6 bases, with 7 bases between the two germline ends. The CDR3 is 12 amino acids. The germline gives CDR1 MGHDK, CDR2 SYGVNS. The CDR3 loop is CASSEDSPEAFF. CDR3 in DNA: TGTGCCAGCAGTGAAGACAGTCCTGAAGCTTTCTTT.

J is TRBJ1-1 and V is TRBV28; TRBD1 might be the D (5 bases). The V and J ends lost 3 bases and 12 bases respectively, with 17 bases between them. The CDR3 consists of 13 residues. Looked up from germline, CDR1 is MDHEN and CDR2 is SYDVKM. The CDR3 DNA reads TGTGCCAGCAGTTTTCCGGGGGGATACGGTCCTTTCTTT. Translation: CASSFPGGYGPFF.

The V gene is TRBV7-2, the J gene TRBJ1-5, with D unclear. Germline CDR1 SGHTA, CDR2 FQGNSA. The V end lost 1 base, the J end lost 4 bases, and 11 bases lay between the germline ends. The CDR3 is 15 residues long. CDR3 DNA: TGTGCCAGCAGCTTAGAAGGAGGGCGAAATCAGCCCCAGCATTTT. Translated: CASSLEGGRNQPQHF.

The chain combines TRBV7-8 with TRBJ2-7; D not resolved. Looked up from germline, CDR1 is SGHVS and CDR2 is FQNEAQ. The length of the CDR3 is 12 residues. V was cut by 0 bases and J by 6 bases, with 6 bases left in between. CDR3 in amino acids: CASSLASFEQYF. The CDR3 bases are TGTGCCAGCAGCTTAGCGAGCTTCGAGCAGTACTTC.

The CDR3 region is CASSDSSAAADTQYF. CDR3 DNA: TGTGCCAGCAGCGATTCTAGCGCGGCTGCAGATACGCAGTATTTT. This chain uses TRBV5-5 with TRBJ2-3; perhaps TRBD2 as D (6 bases). This CDR3 contains 15 residues. With 4 bases removed from V and 4 bases from J, the gap between germline ends came to 16 bases. The V gene's germline CDR1 is SGHKS and CDR2 YYEKEE (reference sequence).

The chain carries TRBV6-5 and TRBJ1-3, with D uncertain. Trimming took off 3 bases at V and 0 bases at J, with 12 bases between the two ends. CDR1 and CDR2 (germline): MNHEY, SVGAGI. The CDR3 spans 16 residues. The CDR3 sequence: CASSYRRESSGNTIYF. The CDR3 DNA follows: TGTGCCAGCAGTTATCGGAGGGAAAGCTCTGGAAACACCATATATTTT.

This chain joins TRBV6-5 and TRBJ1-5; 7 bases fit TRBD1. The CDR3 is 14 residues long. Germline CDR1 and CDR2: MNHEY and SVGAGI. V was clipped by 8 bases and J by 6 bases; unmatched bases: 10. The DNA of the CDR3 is TGTGCCAGCTCTCGAACAGGGGTTCGTCAGCCCCAGCATTTT. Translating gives CASSRTGVRQPQHF.